A single sample gave rise to the 15 T cell receptor beta chains below, sequenced in a study of T cell changes during pregnancy in multiple sclerosis. Libraries were prepared by immunoSEQ multiplex PCR; TCRdb keeps only in-frame clonotypes and omits some of them. The table shows 84,000 or so clones, with about 94% occurring only once. The material was peripheral blood, obtained in the third trimester of pregnancy. The receptors derive from a female donor with multiple sclerosis, enrolled in a pregnancy study.

This chain connects TRBV7-2 to TRBJ1-1; TRBD1 agrees at 7 bases. Germline V gives CDR1 SGHTA, CDR2 FQGNSA. CDR3 length: 15 amino acids. Unmatched junction bases numbered 6, after V lost 1 base and J lost 4 bases. The DNA of the CDR3 is TGTGCCAGCAGCTTAGGATACAGGGGAGGCACTGAAGCTTTCTTT. Protein product: CASSLGYRGGTEAFF.

The CDR3 spells CASSQSPDRTDEQYF. The DNA for the CDR3 is TGTGCCAGCAGCCAATCCCCGGACAGGACGGACGAGCAGTACTTC. This chain uses TRBV14 with TRBJ2-7; 7 bases are shared with TRBD1. This CDR3 has 15 residues. V was clipped by 2 bases and J by 5 bases; unmatched bases: 9. Germline CDR1 and CDR2: SGHDN and FVKESK.

This chain connects TRBV6-6 to TRBJ2-3, with unresolved D. The V end was cut by 10 bases, the J end by 4 bases, with 9 bases between. Germline V CDR1 and CDR2: MNHNY, SVGAGI (reference sequence). This CDR3 region has 11 residues. The CDR3: CATRKPDTQYF. CDR3 bases: TGTGCCACTCGAAAGCCAGATACGCAGTATTTT.

The V call is TRBV30, the J call TRBJ1-4; perhaps TRBD1 as D (6 bases). V lost 0 bases to trimming and J lost 8 bases, with 16 bases between them. Looked up from germline, CDR1 is GTSNPN and CDR2 is SVGIG (reference sequence). The CDR3 extends over 15 amino acids. Here the CDR3 DNA reads TGTGCCTGGAGTGTACTTCAGGGGCTCGGGGAAAAACTGTTTTTT. Translation gives CAWSVLQGLGEKLFF. The full variable domain, completed using reference TRBV30 and TRBJ1-4, is SQTIHQWPATLVQPVGSPLSLECTVEGTSNPNLYWYRQAAGRGLQLLFYSVGIGQISSEVPQNLSASRPQDRQFILSSKKLLLSDSGFYLCAWSVLQGLGEKLFFGSGTQLSVL.

CDR3 bases: TGTGCCAGCAGCTCCCTCCAACCCGGGACACTAACCTACGAGCAGTACTTC. It codes for CASSSLQPGTLTYEQYF. The J gene is TRBJ2-7, the V gene TRBV7-6; weak D call: TRBD1 (6 bases). Deletions cut 4 bases from V and 2 bases from J, with 21 bases between. Germline CDR1 and CDR2: SGHVS and FNYEAQ. This CDR3 is 17 amino acids long.

The V gene is TRBV6-9, the J gene TRBJ2-7; 7 bases map to TRBD1. J gave up 1 base and V 10 bases, and 7 bases lay outside the gene matches. Germline V lookup: CDR1 MNHGY, CDR2 SVAAGI. The CDR3 length is 13 residues. The CDR3 DNA is TGTGCCACCGCGGACAGGACGTCCTACGAGCAGTACTTC. The encoded protein is CATADRTSYEQYF.

The chain uses TRBV25-1 and TRBJ1-1; the D gene is possibly TRBD1 (5 bases). This CDR3 is 13 amino acids long. Germline V lookup: CDR1 MGHDK, CDR2 SYGVNS. Trimming left V 3 bases short and J 4 bases short, with 9 bases between. Here the CDR3 DNA reads TGTGCCAGCAGTGACCCCGGGGGCACTGAAGCTTTCTTT. Protein product: CASSDPGGTEAFF.

The V call is TRBV6-5, the J call TRBJ2-7; D unresolved. Germline V gene sequence: CDR1 MNHEY, CDR2 SVGAGI. Trimming removed 2 bases at V and 2 bases at J, with 10 bases between. The CDR3 sequence is 14 residues long. The CDR3 spells CASSYGDGTYEQYF. CDR3 bases: TGTGCCAGCAGTTACGGAGACGGAACCTACGAGCAGTACTTC.

The J gene is TRBJ2-3, the V gene TRBV6-4, with D perhaps matching TRBD2 (6 bases). V shed 6 bases and J shed 2 bases, with 15 bases lying between them. Germline assignment: CDR1 MRHNA and CDR2 SNTAGT. The CDR3 is 15 amino acids. The CDR3 DNA is TGTGCCAGCAGCAAACGGTGGGACTCCACAGATACGCAGTATTTT. This translates into CASSKRWDSTDTQYF.

The V gene is TRBV6-1, the J gene TRBJ2-1; weak D call: TRBD2 (7 bases). Between the trimmed V and J ends, which lost 0 bases and 4 bases, there was a span of 10 bases. The CDR3 sequence is 15 residues long. Per germline, CDR1 MNHNS and CDR2 SASEGT. The CDR3 is CASSEAGGRYNEQFF. The CDR3 DNA follows: TGTGCCAGCAGTGAAGCGGGGGGGCGTTACAATGAGCAGTTCTTC.

The chain has TRBV5-8 and TRBJ2-7, with 7 bases matching TRBD2. In germline, CDR1 is SGHTS, CDR2 YDEGEE. The CDR3 runs to 14 residues. Trimming removed 5 bases from V and 3 bases from J; junction bases left unmatched: 8. The CDR3, as DNA: TGTGCCAGCAGTCCGGGACTACCTCTCTACGAGCAGTACTTC. It translates to CASSPGLPLYEQYF.

V and J are TRBV2 and TRBJ2-5; a possible D gene is TRBD2 (5 bases). Germline CDR1 SNHLY, CDR2 FYNNEI. Trimming removed 4 bases at V and 5 bases at J, with 14 bases between. The CDR3 extends over 14 amino acids. CDR3 nucleotide sequence: TGTGCCAGCAGTGGACTAATGAGTCAGGAGACCCAGTACTTC. This gives the protein CASSGLMSQETQYF.

The rearrangement links TRBV6-1 to TRBJ1-5, with D possibly being TRBD1 (5 bases). The CDR3 consists of 17 residues. Germline V gives CDR1 MNHNS, CDR2 SASEGT. V was pared by 3 bases and J by 0 bases, with 15 bases between. The CDR3 region is CASSDLAGGDSNQPQHF. The CDR3 bases are TGTGCCAGCAGTGATCTGGCGGGGGGGGATAGCAATCAGCCCCAGCATTTT.

The chain employs TRBV5-4 and TRBJ2-3; 7 bases fit TRBD1. Germline CDR1 reads SGHNT; CDR2 reads YYREEE (reference sequence). CDR3 size: 13 residues. Trimming at V came to 5 bases and at J to 4 bases, leaving 4 bases not matched to a gene. The chain's CDR3 is CASREGGADTQYF. CDR3 DNA: TGTGCCAGCAGAGAAGGGGGCGCAGATACGCAGTATTTT.

The rearrangement links TRBV30 to TRBJ2-1, with TRBD2 identical over 7 bases. CDR1 is GTSNPN and CDR2 is SVGIG in the germline V gene (reference sequence). The CDR3 has 13 residues. The V and J ends lost 2 bases and 9 bases, in that order; junction bases with no gene match: 7. The CDR3 sequence is CAWSTFGEGEQFF. Written as DNA, the CDR3 is TGTGCCTGGAGTACTTTCGGGGAGGGTGAGCAGTTCTTC.